Listed here are 8 T cell receptor beta chains from one sample, sequenced in a study of control samples from healthy donors and cancer patients. Sequencing was performed with immunoSEQ multiplex PCR; in TCRdb, only in-frame clones are kept and a portion is missing. The data contain 150,000 to 200,000 clones, 93% of them singletons. Specimen: blood. The source of these receptors is a woman aged 60 to 75 in good health.

The chain uses TRBV6-2 or TRBV6-3 and TRBJ1-1; TRBD1 agrees at 11 bases. Germline CDR1 MNHEY, CDR2 SVGEGT. Unmatched junction bases numbered 10, after V lost 6 bases and J lost 4 bases. The CDR3 has 16 amino acids. In DNA, the CDR3 is TGTGCCAGCAGCTCCTGGACAGGGGGCCGACCCACTGAAGCTTTCTTT. This translates into CASSSWTGGRPTEAFF.

This chain connects TRBV30 to TRBJ2-6; D not resolved. Germline V lookup: CDR1 GTSNPN, CDR2 SVGIG (reference sequence). The V end was cut by 0 bases, the J end by 0 bases, with 15 bases between. The CDR3 runs 18 residues. The CDR3 sequence: CAWSVFSGPGSGANVLTF. DNA for the CDR3: TGTGCCTGGAGTGTATTTTCAGGCCCGGGCTCTGGGGCCAACGTCCTGACTTTC.

Details on this clone: Compared with germline, one end of the junction differs, possibly owing to a read error. This rearrangement joins TRBV5-5 to TRBJ2-1; 10 bases align to TRBD1. In germline, CDR1 is SGHKS, CDR2 YYEKEE (reference sequence). The CDR3 is 15 residues long. The CDR3 sequence is CASSLDRGVYNEQFF. The CDR3 DNA is TGTGCCAGCAGTTTGGACAGGGGGGTTTACAATGAGCAGTTCTTC.

The gene calls are TRBV1 and TRBJ1-2; TRBD1 reflects the table's D call only, with no check against the DNA. TRBV1 is an annotated pseudogene. CDR3 length: 15 residues. In DNA form, the CDR3 reads TGCACCAGCAGCCAAGTACACAGGGGAAACTATGGCTACACCTTC. The encoded protein is CTSSQVHRGNYGYTF.

This clone was recorded only once. The chain employs TRBV7-2 and TRBJ2-3, with D unclear. There are 16 residues in the CDR3. CDR1 and CDR2 from the germline V gene are SGHTA and FQGNSA. Trimming pared 1 base from V and 1 base from J, leaving 12 bases between. DNA for the CDR3: TGTGCCAGCAGCTTAGGGGCACCCTTTGGCACAGATACGCAGTATTTT. Encoded protein: CASSLGAPFGTDTQYF. The full variable domain, its missing parts supplied by reference TRBV7-2 and TRBJ2-3, is GAGVSQSPSNKVTEKGKDVELRCDPISGHTALYWYRQSLGQGLEFLIYFQGNSAPDKSGLPSDRFSAERTGGSVSTLTIQRTQQEDSAVYLCASSLGAPFGTDTQYFGPGTRLTVL.

The chain recombines TRBV4-3 with TRBJ1-6, with a weak D call TRBD1 (5 bases). The CDR3 extends over 16 amino acids. CDR1 and CDR2 (germline): LGHNA, YSLEER. Trimming removed 2 bases from V and 7 bases from J, with 15 bases in between. Here the CDR3 reads CASSQWSQVGNSPLHF. As DNA, the CDR3 is TGCGCCAGCAGCCAATGGTCACAGGTCGGGAATTCACCCCTCCACTTT.

This clone was found once. V usage is TRBV6-5 and J usage is TRBJ1-2, with 12 bases identical to TRBD1. The CDR3 loop spans 14 amino acids. The ends lost 0 bases at V and 8 bases at J; junction bases unmatched: 1. Germline lookup yields CDR1 MNHEY and CDR2 SVGAGI. CDR3: CASSYSGTGGGYTF. As DNA, the CDR3 is TGTGCCAGCAGTTACTCCGGGACAGGGGGCGGCTACACCTTC.

In its sample, this clone was seen once. The chain carries TRBV5-1 and TRBJ2-5; D possibly corresponds to TRBD1 (8 bases). The V and J ends lost 0 bases and 0 bases respectively, with 18 bases between them. CDR1 SGHRS and CDR2 YFSETQ come from the germline V gene. The CDR3 consists of 18 residues. CDR3 in DNA: TGCGCCAGCAGCTTGGCCCCAGGACAGGGACTATACCAAGAGACCCAGTACTTC. It yields the protein CASSLAPGQGLYQETQYF.